Listed below are T cell receptor beta chains from one sample, sequenced in a study of metastatic and nonmetastatic thyroid tumors. TCRdb reanalyzed the PCR reads via MiXCR. In the table there are around 40,000 clones, roughly 26% of which are singletons. The sample comprised blood. These receptors were collected from a female donor with papillary thyroid cancer or a benign thyroid nodule (not recorded which). Some clones in this sample may be carry-over from other donors' samples. CDR3s include the opening cysteine and the closing phenylalanine or tryptophan. The order of the fields is CDR3 length, V gene, clone size, J gene, D gene, CDR3 DNA, CDR3 protein. The D gene is left open where the match is weak. Size is omitted from some rows. Given values are once, few, many or a class for expanded clones.

>14|TRBV7-8|NA|TRBJ1-2|TRBD1
TGTGCCAGCAGCTTAACGACAGGGACCCGGTGCTACACCTTC
CASSLTTGTRCYTF
>15|TRBV7-6|many|TRBJ1-5|NA
TGTGCCAGCAGCTTACTCCGGGACGGCAATCAGCCCCAGCATTTT
CASSLLRDGNQPQHF
>16|TRBV20-1|many|TRBJ1-6|TRBD1
TGCAGTGCTAGAGCCCCGGGACAGGGGATGAATTCACCCCTCCACTTT
CSARAPGQGMNSPLHF
>13|TRBV12-3/TRBV12-4|medium-sized|TRBJ2-7|NA
TGTGCCAGCAGTTTAACCCATCCGAACGAGCAGTACTTC
CASSLTHPNEQYF
>13|TRBV14|many|TRBJ1-4|NA
TGTGCCAGCAGCCGGAACGCAGGTGAAAAACTGTTTTTT
CASSRNAGEKLFF
>15|TRBV6-1|NA|TRBJ2-1|TRBD1
TGTGCCAGCAGACCCCCAGGGGGCTGGTGGAATGAGCAGTTCTTC
CASRPPGGWWNEQFF
>16|TRBV6-1|medium-sized|TRBJ1-3|TRBD1
TGTGCCAGCAGTGAAAGGGCAGGGGGATCTGGAAACACCATATATTTT
CASSERAGGSGNTIYF
>14|TRBV2|many|TRBJ2-3|NA
TGTGCCAGCAGAGCCGGGACCCTGGAAGATACGCAGTATTTT
CASRAGTLEDTQYF
>16|TRBV7-8|many|TRBJ2-3|NA
TGTGCCAGCAGCTCCCAGACCCTTTCTAGAGCAGATACGCAGTATTTT
CASSSQTLSRADTQYF
>14|TRBV28|few|TRBJ1-1|NA
TGTGCCAGCAGTATAACAGGTCCGAGGACTGAAGATTTATTT
CASSITGPRTEDLF